This T cell receptor (beta chain) was retrieved from a study of T cell responses to AZD1222 COVID-19 vaccine. Measured with immunoSEQ multiplex PCR; TCRdb has only the in-frame clones, and not every one. The top ten hold 3% to 4.5% of the sample, which has about 55,000 clones, about 85% seen once. The TCR originated in an adult in good health. Sample: peripheral blood, taken on day 0 of AZD1222 vaccination.

As DNA, the CDR3 is TGTGCCAGCAGCCCGACATTCGGCCATGGCTACACCTTC. The encoded protein is CASSPTFGHGYTF. The chain recombines TRBV11-2 with TRBJ1-2; D uncertain. Germline assignment: CDR1 SGHAT and CDR2 FQNNGV. V lost 5 bases to trimming and J lost 6 bases, with 13 bases between them. The CDR3 loop spans 13 amino acids.